These T cell receptor beta chains were read from a single sample in a study of cytotoxic CD8 clonotypes in ibrutinib-treated CLL. Assay: immunoSEQ multiplex PCR; the TCRdb copy retains only in-frame clones and omits some. This sample has more than 75,000 clones, with 75% to 80% found just once. This specimen consisted of PBMCs, obtained after 24 months of ibrutinib treatment. The receptors here all came from a human donor with chronic lymphocytic leukemia. CDR3s include the opening cysteine and the closing phenylalanine or tryptophan. A D gene is named only where the DNA matches it firmly. The size of a clone is reported for some rows only, either as once, few or many, or as a class for expanded clones.

TRBD1	TRBJ2-7	-	TRBV4-2	TGTGCCAGCAGCGCACAATCCGGGACAGTGGTCCCCTACGAGCAGTACTTC	CASSAQSGTVVPYEQYF
TRBD2	TRBJ2-3	once	TRBV18	TGTGCCAGCTCAAAAACTAGCGGGAGTCAGCCTGCGGCAGATACGCAGTATTTT	CASSKTSGSQPAADTQYF
-	TRBJ1-3	-	TRBV19	TGTGCCAGTAAACCAAGCGACTCTGGAAACACCATATATTTT	CASKPSDSGNTIYF
-	TRBJ2-3	few	TRBV4-2	TGTGCCAGCAGCCCTAGGAGGGGGAACACAGATACGCAGTATTTT	CASSPRRGNTDTQYF
-	TRBJ1-2	-	TRBV5-6	TGTGCCAGCAGCTACCCCGAACAGGGATATGGCTACACCTTC	CASSYPEQGYGYTF
-	TRBJ2-5	few	TRBV5-1	TGCGCCAGCAGTCTACAGGGAATGGAGACCCAGTACTTC	CASSLQGMETQYF
TRBD1	TRBJ1-1	-	TRBV7-2	TGTGCCAGCAGCCCAAAGACAGGGGGTTACACTGAAGCTTTCTTT	CASSPKTGGYTEAFF
-	TRBJ2-1	-	TRBV11-2	TGTGCCAGCAGCTTAGCAGGGGTGCTACGGAATGAGCAGTTCTTC	CASSLAGVLRNEQFF
-	TRBJ1-5	-	TRBV6-1	TGTGCCAGCAGCGTGGACCCTCCGGGCAATCAGCCCCAGCATTTT	CASSVDPPGNQPQHF
TRBD1	TRBJ2-7	-	TRBV18	TGTGCCAGCTCACCGACAGGGGGCGGAGAGCAGTACTTC	CASSPTGGGEQYF
-	TRBJ1-1	-	TRBV11-1	TGTGCCAGCAGCTTAGCTGGGGGCAGCACAAGGGCTTTCTTT	CASSLAGGSTRAFF
TRBD1	TRBJ2-7	-	TRBV29-1	TGCAGCGTTTCGAAGTGGGGACAGGGGGCAACCTACGAGCAGTACTTC	CSVSKWGQGATYEQYF
TRBD2	TRBJ2-2	once	TRBV7-2	TGTGCCAGCAGCTTAGGCCTAGCGGGCGTCCTCGGGGAGCTGTTTTTT	CASSLGLAGVLGELFF
-	TRBJ1-6	few	TRBV28	TGTGCCAGCAGTACCTTTGGTTCACCCCTCCACTTT	CASSTFGSPLHF
-	TRBJ2-3	-	TRBV28	TGTGCCAGCAGGGCCCCCACGGCAGATACGCAGTATTTT	CASRAPTADTQYF
-	TRBJ2-1	-	TRBV9	TGTGCCAGCTCTCAAGGGCGGGCCACCTACAATGAGCAGTTCTTC	CASSQGRATYNEQFF
-	TRBJ2-2	-	TRBV4-1	TGCGCCAGCAGCCAAGATCAAATATCCACCGGGGAGCTGTTTTTT	CASSQDQISTGELFF
TRBD1	TRBJ1-2	-	TRBV7-8	TGTGCCAGCAGCCTACAGGGGGCCTATGGCTACACCTTC	CASSLQGAYGYTF
TRBD1	TRBJ1-2	-	TRBV2	TGTGCCAGCAGTGTTGGACAGGGTAGCTATGGCTACACCTTC	CASSVGQGSYGYTF
TRBD1	TRBJ2-7	-	TRBV14	TGTGCCAGCAGCCGACAGGGCTACGAGCAGTACTTC	CASSRQGYEQYF
-	TRBJ1-1	-	TRBV18	TGTGCCAGCTCACCACCAACGATCAGGGTGGCCACTGAAGCTTTCTTT	CASSPPTIRVATEAFF
-	TRBJ2-2	once	TRBV6-5	TGTGCCAGCAGTTACAGTCTCCTTCCCGGCGGGGAGCTGTTTTTT	CASSYSLLPGGELFF
TRBD2	TRBJ2-1	-	TRBV11-2	TGTGCCAGCAGCCACCCTTCAGCGGGAGGCCCGTCTCCGTTCTTC	CASSHPSAGGPSPFF
TRBD1	TRBJ2-1	-	TRBV15	TGTGCCACCAGCAGAGAGTCATTAGGACAGGGGGCAGGTTCCCATGAGCAGTTCTTC	CATSRESLGQGAGSHEQFF
-	TRBJ2-5	-	TRBV7-9	TGTGCCAGCAGCCGGACAGACCAAGAGACCCAGTACTTC	CASSRTDQETQYF
-	TRBJ2-1	once	TRBV7-6	TGTGCCAGCAGCTTCAGGGGAAATGAGCAGTTCTTC	CASSFRGNEQFF
TRBD1	TRBJ1-2	-	TRBV5-6	TGTGCCAGCAGCCTTATCAGGAGCGAGGGGGCAGACTACACCTTC	CASSLIRSEGADYTF
TRBD2	TRBJ2-1	-	TRBV9	TGTGCCAGCAGCGGCCGACTAGCGGACTACAATGAGCAGTTCTTC	CASSGRLADYNEQFF
-	TRBJ2-4	few	TRBV4-2	TGTGCCAGCAGCCCAGGGCAAGGTAGCAACATTCAGTACTTC	CASSPGQGSNIQYF
-	TRBJ2-1	-	TRBV19	TGTGCCAGTAGTTCTTCGGGGAGGTGGAATGAGCAGTTCTTC	CASSSSGRWNEQFF
-	TRBJ2-1	-	TRBV9	TGTGCCAGCAGCGTAGACATGGGCAATGAGCAGTTCTTC	CASSVDMGNEQFF
-	TRBJ2-1	-	TRBV4-2	TGTGCCAGCAGCCACGTGGTACTAGATGACAATGAGCAGTTCTTC	CASSHVVLDDNEQFF
-	TRBJ1-1	-	TRBV10-3	TGTGCCATCAATCGCAGGGATGGGGACACTGAAGCTTTCTTT	CAINRRDGDTEAFF
-	TRBJ2-1	-	TRBV28	TGTGCCAGCAGCCTCCGGAATGAGCAGTTCTTC	CASSLRNEQFF
TRBD2	TRBJ2-7	-	TRBV30	TGTGCCTGGAGAACCCCCAAACAGCGGGGGCCCTACGAGCAGTACTTC	CAWRTPKQRGPYEQYF
-	TRBJ1-1	-	TRBV5-8	TGTGCCAGCAGCTTGCTAGGACGGATGAACACTGAAGCTTTCTTT	CASSLLGRMNTEAFF
TRBD2	TRBJ2-1	-	TRBV6-1	TGTGCCAGCAGTGAAGCGACTAGCGGGAGGGCCAGTGAGCAGTTCTTC	CASSEATSGRASEQFF
TRBD2	TRBJ2-5	-	TRBV7-2	TGTGCCAGCAGCTCGACGACTAGCGGGGGGGAGGAGACCCAGTACTTC	CASSSTTSGGEETQYF
-	TRBJ2-2	-	TRBV27	TGTGCCAGCTGGGACGGGGGATACGGGGAGCTGTTTTTT	CASWDGGYGELFF
-	TRBJ2-7	-	TRBV7-2	TGTGCCAGCAGCTTAGAGGGTCTTGTCGGGGAGCAGTACTTC	CASSLEGLVGEQYF
TRBD1	TRBJ1-2	once	TRBV18	TGTGCCAGCTCACCACCGGGACAGCGGACCTATGGCTACACCTTC	CASSPPGQRTYGYTF
-	TRBJ1-2	-	TRBV29-1	TGCAGCGTTGAGTCGACCCTTGGCTATGGCTACACCTTC	CSVESTLGYGYTF
-	TRBJ2-1	few	TRBV5-1	TGCGCCAGCAGCTTGGATAGGGTCATCTCCTACAATGAGCAGTTCTTC	CASSLDRVISYNEQFF
-	TRBJ2-7	-	TRBV27	TGTGCCAGCAGTTACCCAACCGGGGCGGGATCCTACGAGCAGTACTTC	CASSYPTGAGSYEQYF
TRBD1	TRBJ2-3	once	TRBV7-9	TGTGCCAGCAGCTTAGGAGACAGGGTTCCAGATACGCAGTATTTT	CASSLGDRVPDTQYF
-	TRBJ2-5	-	TRBV18	TGTGCCAGCTCACCAAATCGAGAGACCCAGTACTTC	CASSPNRETQYF
-	TRBJ2-7	-	TRBV2	TGTGCCGGTGCCCGGGATCTGGCCCACGAGCAGTACTTC	CAGARDLAHEQYF
TRBD1	TRBJ1-5	-	TRBV19	TGTGCCAGTAGTACCCGGACAGGGGGGACGGATCAGCCCCAGCATTTT	CASSTRTGGTDQPQHF
-	TRBJ1-1	-	TRBV5-1	TGCGCCAGCAGCGACGGACGGTCCCAAGCTTTCTTT	CASSDGRSQAFF
-	TRBJ2-1	-	TRBV7-6	TGTGCCAGCAGCGCAGGGTTCAATGAGCAGTTCTTC	CASSAGFNEQFF
TRBD2	TRBJ2-7	few	TRBV2	TGTGCCAGCAGTGGCTCCGGGACTAGCGGGAGGGGATTCTACGAGCAGTACTTC	CASSGSGTSGRGFYEQYF
-	TRBJ2-1	-	TRBV28	TGTGCCAGCAGCTCCACTAGGTCTTCCTACAATGAGCAGTTCTTC	CASSSTRSSYNEQFF
-	TRBJ2-7	-	TRBV5-8	TGTGCCAGCAACCGAGGGACGGGGAGCTCCTACGAGCAGTACTTC	CASNRGTGSSYEQYF
-	TRBJ1-2	-	TRBV9	TGTGCCAGCAGCGTAGGGGGGTCACCAGGGGCCAGGGATGGCTACACCTTC	CASSVGGSPGARDGYTF
TRBD2	TRBJ2-7	few	TRBV30	TGTGCCTGGACTAGGACTAGTGGGTTCTACGAGCAGTACTTC	CAWTRTSGFYEQYF
-	TRBJ2-1	-	TRBV7-2	TGTGCCAGCAGCTTAGTCCCCAGCTCCTACAATGAGCAGTTCTTC	CASSLVPSSYNEQFF